These 28 T cell receptor delta chains share one sample of origin, sequenced in a study of gammadelta T cells in human blood. TCRdb made new clone calls on the RT-PCR reads using CATT. Altogether 300 to 350 delta-chain clones are present, roughly 28% being singletons, with the ten largest covering about a third. The sequenced material came from Vgamma9Vdelta2 gamma-delta T cells from cord blood. Receptors originate from a newborn.

Details on this clone: With only one base between it and a far larger clone, this is likely a read error. This rearrangement joins TRDV2 to TRDJ2; 13 bases map to TRDD3. CDR1 and CDR2 from the germline V gene are GEAIGNYY and EKD. This CDR3 has 15 amino acids. V was pared by 3 bases and J by 9 bases, with 6 bases of the junction left unmatched. In DNA, the CDR3 is TGTGCCTGTGACGTACTGGGGGATACGCCAACACAACTCTTCTTT. Its translation is CACDVLGDTPTQLFF.

This clone was observed once. It may be a read error: a sequence one base away is much more abundant. V and J are TRDV2 and TRDJ2; 8 nucleotides match TRDD3. J gave up 3 bases and V 3 bases, and 5 bases lay outside the gene matches. CDR1 GEAIGNYY and CDR2 EKD come from the germline V gene. This CDR3 has 15 residues. Here the CDR3 reads CACDVLGAVTAQLFF. In DNA form, the CDR3 reads TGTGCCTGTGACGTACTGGGGGCTGTGACAGCACAACTCTTCTTT.

In regard to this clone: This sequence may be a read error, since a much larger clone differs from it by one base. This CDR3 is also generated by other DNA sequences in the sample. This chain uses TRDV2 with TRDJ3; TRDD3 might be the D (5 bases). Germline V gene lookup returns CDR1 GEAIGNYY and CDR2 EKD. CDR3 length: 21 residues. V lost 0 bases and J lost 3, with 23 bases in between. CDR3 sequence: CACDTVEEGGTYHWDTRQMFF. In DNA, the CDR3 is TGTGCCTGTGACACCGTGGAGGAGGGGGGTACGTACCACTGGGACACCCGACAGATGTTTTTC.

This clone came up a few times. The V and J genes are TRDV2 and TRDJ3; 11 bases line up with TRDD3. The V segment lost 2 bases and the J segment 2 bases; nucleotides outside the gene matches: 4. This CDR3 region has 18 residues. Per germline, CDR1 GEAIGNYY and CDR2 EKD. CDR3 region: CACDKILGDTWDTRQMFF. The CDR3 DNA sequence: TGTGCCTGTGACAAAATACTGGGGGATACCTGGGACACCCGACAGATGTTTTTC.

By frequency in the sample, this clone is hyperexpanded (1% or more). The sample holds other DNA sequences that translate to the same CDR3. The chain is built from TRDV2 and TRDJ1, with 10 bases identical to TRDD3. V lost 2 bases to trimming and J lost 4 bases; unmatched junction nucleotides: 6. The CDR3 runs to 15 residues. CDR1 and CDR2 from the germline V gene are GEAIGNYY and EKD. CDR3 residues: CACDKLGDISDKLIF. The DNA of the CDR3 is TGTGCCTGTGACAAGCTGGGGGATATTAGCGATAAACTCATCTTT.

Comments on this clone: A read error may be the cause here, since a much bigger clone is one base away. The V and J genes are TRDV2 and TRDJ3; D not certain. The germline V and J ends were trimmed by 3 bases and 2 bases, with 1 base remaining between them. This CDR3 region has 13 residues. Germline assignment: CDR1 GEAIGNYY and CDR2 EKD. The CDR3: CACDPWDTRQMFF. CDR3 sequence (DNA): TGTGCCTGTGACCCCTGGGACACCCGACAGATGTTTTTC.

This clone is large. The same CDR3 can be traced to other DNA sequences in this sample. The rearrangement uses TRDV2 and TRDJ3, with 11 bases matching TRDD3. Germline CDR1 GEAIGNYY, CDR2 EKD. The CDR3 totals 18 residues. After removal of 2 bases from V and 0 bases from J, the junction contained 2 bases not matched to a gene. The CDR3 is CACDILGDSSWDTRQMFF. The CDR3, as DNA: TGTGCCTGTGACATACTGGGGGATAGCTCCTGGGACACCCGACAGATGTTTTTC.

On this clone: A single base is all that separates this from a far larger clone, so a read error is likely. The V and J genes are TRDV2 and TRDJ2, with 12 bases aligning to TRDD3. Germline CDR1 reads GEAIGNYY; CDR2 reads EKD. The CDR3 extends over 15 amino acids. Trimming cost V 5 bases and J 4 bases; bases outside gene matches: 4. The CDR3 coding sequence is TGTGCCTGTGTCGTACTGGGGGATACGACAGCACAACTCTTCTTT. As protein: CACVVLGDTTAQLFF.

Judged by abundance, this clone is large (0.1 to 1%). In the same sample, other DNA sequences code for this CDR3. This chain uses TRDV2 with TRDJ3, with 9 bases fitting TRDD3. CDR3 length: 17 residues. In germline, CDR1 is GEAIGNYY, CDR2 EKD. J was trimmed by 3 bases and V by 0 bases; bases with no gene match: 2. The CDR3 nucleotides read TGTGCCTGTGACACCGCTGGGGGATTCTGGGACACCCGACAGATGTTTTTC. Translation gives CACDTAGGFWDTRQMFF.

To note about this clone: A clone one base away is much larger, so this may be a read error. The same CDR3 also results from other DNA sequences found in this sample. This chain connects TRDV2 to TRDJ3; 11 bases line up with TRDD3. CDR1 is GEAIGNYY and CDR2 is EKD in the germline V gene. The CDR3 has 19 amino acids. CDR3 sequence: CACDTVLGDSSWDTRQMFF. The CDR3 region has the DNA TGTGCCTGTGACACCGTACTGGGGGATAGCTCCTGGGACACACGACAGATGTTTTTC.

This clone has more than one count but fewer than ten. Relative to the germline gene, one junction end is altered; a read error may explain this. At the DNA level, this CDR3 is encoded by other sequences in the same sample as well. This rearrangement joins TRAV38-2/DV8 to TRDJ3; a weak D match, TRDD3 (5 bases). This CDR3 is built from 18 residues. CDR1 and CDR2 (germline): TSESDYY, QEAYKQQN. This chain's CDR3 is CAYRRRRYSSWDTRQMFF. Here the CDR3 DNA reads TGTGCTTATAGGAGGAGGAGATACAGCTCCTGGGACACTCGACAGATGTTTTTC.

This clone was observed a few times. This chain joins TRDV2 and TRDJ1; 8 positions agree with TRDD3. Germline V gives CDR1 GEAIGNYY, CDR2 EKD. V lost 3 bases and J lost 0; bases outside the gene matches: 5. There are 15 residues in the CDR3. In DNA, the CDR3 is TGTGCCTGTGACGTACTGGGGGTTTACACCGATAAACTCATCTTT. This gives the protein CACDVLGVYTDKLIF.

This clone is hyperexpanded. This sample also contains other DNA sequences that code for the same CDR3. The chain combines TRDV2 with TRDJ1, with D possibly being TRDD3 (7 bases). CDR1 and CDR2 from the germline V gene are GEAIGNYY and EKD. The CDR3 length is 21 residues. Trimming took off 0 bases at V and 4 bases at J, with 32 bases between the two ends. The CDR3 sequence is CACDTGSPTLSRTGEGDKLIF. The CDR3 region has the DNA TGTGCCTGTGACACCGGATCTCCTACACTATCCCGTACTGGGGAGGGCGATAAACTCATCTTT.

In its sample, this clone was seen a few times. Since a much larger clone is just one base distant, this may be a read error. The sample carries other DNA sequences with the same CDR3. This chain connects TRDV2 to TRDJ1, with 7 positions matching TRDD3. Germline CDR1 is GEAIGNYY and CDR2 is EKD. This CDR3 has 14 amino acids. This CDR3 reads CACDTWGNTDKLIF. CDR3 sequence (DNA): TGTGCCTGTGACACCTGGGGGAACACTGATAAACTCATCTTT.

Concerning this clone: A far larger clone lies a single base away; this is likely a read error. The identical CDR3 is also encoded by other nucleotide sequences in the sample. The chain is built from TRDV2 and TRDJ2; 12 bases are a match to TRDD3. The V gene's germline CDR1 is GEAIGNYY and CDR2 EKD. This CDR3 comprises 15 residues. The CDR3 loop reads CACDVLGDTTAQLFF. CDR3 bases: TGTGCATGTGACGTACTGGGGGATACGACAGCACAACTCTTCTTT.

In this sample, this clone is large (0.1 to 1%). Other DNA sequences within the sample encode an identical CDR3. The rearrangement links TRDV2 to TRDJ3; D ambiguous. The CDR3 covers 13 residues. V shed 0 bases and J shed 4 bases, with 0 bases lying between them. Per the germline V gene, CDR1 is GEAIGNYY and CDR2 is EKD. The CDR3: CACDTWDTRQMFF. CDR3 coding DNA: TGTGCCTGTGACACCTGGGACACCCGACAGATGTTTTTC.

Concerning this clone itself: This may stem from a read error, because a much larger clone lies one nucleotide away. At the DNA level, this CDR3 is encoded by other sequences in the same sample as well. The genes are TRDV2 and TRDJ1, with 8 bases aligning to TRDD3. After removal of 0 bases from V and 5 bases from J, the junction contained 1 base not matched to a gene. Germline CDR1 is GEAIGNYY and CDR2 is EKD. The CDR3 sequence is 13 residues long. CDR3 in amino acids: CACDTGGYDKLIF. CDR3 in DNA: TGTGCCTGTGACACCGGGGGATATGATAAACTCATCTTT.

Remarks on this clone: Just one base apart from a much larger clone, this may be a read error. Other DNA variants within this sample encode the same CDR3. The chain uses TRDV2 and TRDJ3; 9 bases fit TRDD3. Germline lookup yields CDR1 GEAIGNYY and CDR2 EKD. The CDR3 covers 17 residues. The CDR3 region has the DNA TGTGCCTGTGACACCGCTGGGGGATTCTGGGACACTCGACAGATGTTTTTC. Residues: CACDTAGGFWDTRQMFF.

For this clone: With a much larger clone just one base away, this may be a read error. The chain carries TRDV2 and TRDJ3, with D possibly TRDD3 on 5 matching bases. Trimming removed 3 bases from V and 3 bases from J, with 26 bases in between. This CDR3 is 21 amino acids long. CDR1 is GEAIGNYY, CDR2 EKD, per germline. Here the CDR3 reads CACDSVEEGGTYHWDTRQMFF. The CDR3, as DNA: TGTGCCTGTGACTCCGTGGAGGAGGGGGGCACGTACCACTGGGACACCCGACAGATGTTTTTC.

A note on this clone: It is likely a read error: a sequence one base away is far more abundant. The chain links TRDV2 to TRDJ2, with 13 bases matching TRDD3. V trimming: 3 bases; J trimming: 7 bases; junction bases outside the gene matches: 4. The length of the CDR3 is 15 residues. Germline CDR1 and CDR2: GEAIGNYY and EKD. CDR3 amino acids: CACDVLGDTQAQLFF. The CDR3 DNA reads TGTGCCTGTGACGTACTGGGGGATACGCAAGCACAACTCTTCTTT.

A word on this clone: This probably arose from a read error, given a far larger clone one base away. The same CDR3 is also encoded by other DNA sequences in this sample. The chain combines TRDV2 with TRDJ3; 9 bases map to TRDD3. CDR1 and CDR2 from the germline V gene are GEAIGNYY and EKD. The CDR3 is 17 residues long. In nucleotides, the CDR3 is TGTGCCTGTGACTACTGGGGGAGCTCCTGGGACACCCGACAGATGTTTTTT. Residues: CACDYWGSSWDTRQMFF.

The V gene went uncalled, while the J gene is TRDJ2; whether TRDD3, the table's D call, matches the DNA was not checked. This CDR3 has 17 residues. CDR3 in amino acids: CSATLYWGSSLTAQLFF. The DNA of the CDR3 is TGTAGCGCTACCTTATACTGGGGATCCTCTTTGACAGCACAACTCTTCTTT.

Details on this clone: A clone one base away is much larger, so this may be a read error. The sample contains more than one DNA sequence encoding this CDR3. The chain recombines TRDV2 with TRDJ3, with 7 positions matching TRDD3. From germline, CDR1 is GEAIGNYY and CDR2 EKD. The CDR3 sequence is 16 residues long. CDR3 loop: CACDTWGYWDTRQMFF. The CDR3 DNA follows: TGTGCCTGTGACACCTGGGGATATTGGGACACTCGACAGATGTTTTTC.

Of note for this clone: A far larger clone is just one base off, so this is likely a read error. The chain has TRDV2 and TRDJ1, with TRDD3 matching over 7 bases. The CDR3 sequence is 14 residues long. Trimming removed 1 base from V and 2 bases from J; junction bases left unmatched: 3. Germline V gives CDR1 GEAIGNYY, CDR2 EKD. The chain's CDR3 is CACDTLGETDKLIF. The DNA of the CDR3 is TGTGCCTGTGACACATTGGGGGAAACCGATAAACTCATCTTT.

This clone was found a few times. A far larger clone is a single base away, which makes a read error likely. J is TRDJ1 and V is TRDV2, with 9 bases fitting TRDD3. This CDR3 comprises 17 residues. CDR1 is GEAIGNYY and CDR2 is EKD in the germline V gene. J lost 0 bases, V lost 0 bases, and 7 bases had no gene match. CDR3 amino acids: CACDTVLGDKYTDKLIF. In DNA, the CDR3 is TGTGCCTGTGACACCGTACTGGGGGACAAGTACACCGATAAACTCATCTTT.

In the case of this clone: It differs at one base from a far larger clone, so likely a read error. The rearrangement links TRDV2 to TRDJ3, with D perhaps TRDD3 (5 bases). Germline V CDR1 and CDR2: GEAIGNYY, EKD. The CDR3 spans 20 residues. The CDR3 DNA sequence: TGTGCCAGTGATACTAGTTCTATAGGGACGATCTCCTGGGACACCCGACAGATGTTTTTC. This gives the protein CASDTSSIGTISWDTRQMFF.

This clone is labeled as hyperexpanded (1% or more). The chain recombines TRDV2 with TRDJ1; a possible D gene is TRDD3 (5 bases). CDR3 length equals 16 residues. CDR1 and CDR2 from the germline V gene are GEAIGNYY and EKD. Deletions cut 1 base from V and 11 bases from J, with 25 bases between. The CDR3 spells CACDTVVSLWVKGLIF. For the CDR3, the DNA is TGTGCCTGTGACACGGTGGTTTCCCTCTGGGTGAAGGGGCTCATCTTT.

This clone is hyperexpanded within its sample. The sample holds other DNA sequences that translate to the same CDR3. The chain combines TRDV2 with TRDJ1; 13 bases align to TRDD3. CDR1 GEAIGNYY and CDR2 EKD come from the germline V gene. V gave up 3 bases and J gave up 0 bases; unmatched junction bases: 3. CDR3 length: 16 amino acids. CDR3 region: CACDVLGDTHTDKLIF. CDR3 DNA: TGTGCCTGTGACGTACTGGGGGATACGCACACCGATAAACTCATCTTT.